Following are 15 T cell receptor beta chains from one sample sequenced in a study of shared clonotypes between healthy human individuals. Some clones are missing from TCRdb's copy, which holds only in-frame ones; the method was immunoSEQ multiplex PCR. The repertoire consists of about 490,000 clones, with about 78% occurring once and the leading ten covering around 13%. The material sequenced was PBMCs. These receptors were collected from a woman in her thirties or forties in good health. Some clones in this sample may be carry-over from other donors' samples.

CDR3 residues: CATNRQNSGANVLTF. In DNA form, the CDR3 reads TGTGCCACGAACCGACAGAACTCTGGGGCCAACGTCCTGACTTTC. The rearrangement uses TRBV6-6 and TRBJ2-6; D possibly corresponds to TRBD1 (5 bases). The germline V and J ends were trimmed by 10 bases and 0 bases, with 13 bases remaining between them. This CDR3 is 15 amino acids long. The germline V gene encodes CDR1 MNHNY and CDR2 SVGAGI (reference sequence).

The rearrangement uses TRBV28 and TRBJ2-3, with 7 bases identical to TRBD2. After removal of 2 bases from V and 1 base from J, the junction contained 6 bases not matched to a gene. Germline V lookup: CDR1 MDHEN, CDR2 SYDVKM. This CDR3 is 16 amino acids long. The CDR3: CASSLGAGAGTDTQYF. The CDR3 region has the DNA TGTGCCAGCAGTTTAGGTGCGGGAGCGGGCACAGATACGCAGTATTTT.

The gene calls are TRBV5-8 and TRBJ1-2, with D unclear. Germline-derived CDR1 and CDR2 are SGHTS and YDEGEE. With 1 base removed from V and 4 bases from J, the gap between germline ends came to 11 bases. The CDR3 covers 14 residues. The chain's CDR3 is CASSLSEYFYGYTF. The CDR3 nucleotides are TGTGCCAGCAGCTTGTCGGAATACTTCTATGGCTACACCTTC.

The rearrangement joins TRBV7-9 to TRBJ2-5; D may be TRBD1 or TRBD2 (5 bases each). Trimming took 2 bases from V and 3 from J, leaving 7 bases between them. There are 13 residues in the CDR3. Germline CDR1 and CDR2: SEHNR and FQNEAQ (reference sequence). CDR3 nucleotides: TGTGCCAGCAGCTTAATGGGGGAAGAGACCCAGTACTTC. It specifies CASSLMGEETQYF.

The genes are TRBV2 and TRBJ2-2, with 9 bases lining up with TRBD1. Germline V gives CDR1 SNHLY, CDR2 FYNNEI. V shed 11 bases, J shed 5 bases, and the junction held 6 bases outside the gene matches. This CDR3 has 13 amino acids. The CDR3 spells CAWGQGWTGELFF. CDR3 sequence (DNA): TGTGCCTGGGGACAGGGTTGGACCGGGGAGCTGTTTTTT.

The chain combines TRBV6-6 with TRBJ2-2; 12 nucleotides align to TRBD2. V gave up 6 bases and J gave up 3 bases; unmatched junction bases: 2. The CDR3 contains 15 residues. Germline V gives CDR1 MNHNY, CDR2 SVGAGI (reference sequence). In nucleotides, the CDR3 is TGTGCCAGCAGCCGACTAGCGGGAGACACCGGGGAGCTGTTTTTT. Encoded protein: CASSRLAGDTGELFF.

V usage is TRBV25-1 and J usage is TRBJ2-2, with 9 bases that match TRBD1. CDR1 and CDR2 from the germline V gene are MGHDK and SYGVNS. The CDR3 sequence is 15 residues long. V was clipped by 4 bases and J by 4 bases; unmatched bases: 4. Written as DNA, the CDR3 is TGTGCCAGCAGTGCGTCGGGACAGGGCACCGGGGAGCTGTTTTTT. Protein sequence: CASSASGQGTGELFF.

J is TRBJ1-1 and V is TRBV2, with D perhaps matching TRBD1 (6 bases). This CDR3 comprises 13 residues. V lost 4 bases, J lost 2 bases, and 8 bases lay in between. Germline CDR1 SNHLY, CDR2 FYNNEI. The CDR3 loop reads CASSGDINTEAFF. In DNA, the CDR3 is TGTGCCAGCAGTGGGGACATTAACACTGAAGCTTTCTTT.

This clone appeared once. The chain carries TRBV6-5 and TRBJ2-3; D uncertain. Germline V gene lookup returns CDR1 MNHEY and CDR2 SVGAGI. V was trimmed by 2 bases and J by 0 bases, leaving 9 bases between them. The CDR3 contains 15 residues. CDR3 residues: CASSYGQRSTDTQYF. CDR3 bases: TGTGCCAGCAGTTACGGCCAGCGAAGCACAGATACGCAGTATTTT.

About this clone: A far larger clone differs by one base, so this is likely a read error. V is TRBV7-3 and J is TRBJ1-1; D not resolved. Between the trimmed V and J ends, which lost 2 bases and 1 base, there was a span of 5 bases. This CDR3 is 13 amino acids long. Germline CDR1 and CDR2: SGHTA and FQGTGA. CDR3 DNA sequence: TGTGCCAGCAGCTTAGTGGAGAACACTGAAGCTTTCTTT. Its translation: CASSLVENTEAFF.

This clone was found a few times. The chain links TRBV5-1 to TRBJ2-1; 7 nucleotides align to TRBD1. Losses at the gene ends were 2 bases for V and 0 bases for J; bases not matched to a gene: 5. The CDR3 sequence is 16 residues long. Germline CDR1 reads SGHRS; CDR2 reads YFSETQ. CDR3 in DNA: TGCGCCAGCAGCTTCGGTTGGGACAGCTCCTACAATGAGCAGTTCTTC. This sequence encodes CASSFGWDSSYNEQFF.

This clone was counted a single time. V is TRBV7-6 and J is TRBJ2-5; 10 nucleotides match TRBD2. The V and J ends lost 5 bases and 2 bases, in that order; junction bases with no gene match: 11. The CDR3 has 17 residues. Per germline, CDR1 SGHVS and CDR2 FNYEAQ. CDR3 sequence (DNA): TGTGCCAGCAGCATAGGAGCGGGAGGGGGGGTACAAGAGACCCAGTACTTC. Its translation is CASSIGAGGGVQETQYF.

Concerning this clone itself: One base separates it from a far larger clone, so it is likely a read error. This rearrangement joins TRBV7-3 to TRBJ2-2; D is uncertain. Germline V lookup: CDR1 SGHTA, CDR2 FQGTGA. The CDR3 contains 14 residues. CDR3 sequence reads: CASSLSSNTRELFF. In DNA form, the CDR3 reads TGTGCCAGCAGCTTATCCTCAAACACCAGGGAGCTGTTTTTT.

Details on this clone: A single base is all that separates this from a far larger clone, so a read error is likely. As the CDR3 is not closed by the conserved phenylalanine or tryptophan, this likely results from a read error. The J gene is TRBJ2-3, the V gene TRBV5-1, with D possibly matching TRBD1 (5 bases). The V end lost 2 bases, the J end lost 6 bases, and 10 bases lay between the germline ends. Germline V CDR1 and CDR2: SGHRS, YFSETQ. The CDR3 spans 13 residues. Written as DNA, the CDR3 is TGCGCCAGCAGCTTCTGGGGCAGGGATACGCAGTATCTT. Encoded protein: CASSFWGRDTQYL.

The rearrangement joins TRBV4-2 to TRBJ2-1; 8 bases agree with TRBD2. V lost 4 bases to trimming and J lost 5 bases; unmatched junction nucleotides: 13. The CDR3 runs 17 residues. Germline CDR1 and CDR2: LGHNA and YNFKEQ. DNA for the CDR3: TGTGCCAGCAGCCGGGGAGGAAGCGGGAGCGGGGACAATGAGCAGTTCTTC. It is translated as CASSRGGSGSGDNEQFF.